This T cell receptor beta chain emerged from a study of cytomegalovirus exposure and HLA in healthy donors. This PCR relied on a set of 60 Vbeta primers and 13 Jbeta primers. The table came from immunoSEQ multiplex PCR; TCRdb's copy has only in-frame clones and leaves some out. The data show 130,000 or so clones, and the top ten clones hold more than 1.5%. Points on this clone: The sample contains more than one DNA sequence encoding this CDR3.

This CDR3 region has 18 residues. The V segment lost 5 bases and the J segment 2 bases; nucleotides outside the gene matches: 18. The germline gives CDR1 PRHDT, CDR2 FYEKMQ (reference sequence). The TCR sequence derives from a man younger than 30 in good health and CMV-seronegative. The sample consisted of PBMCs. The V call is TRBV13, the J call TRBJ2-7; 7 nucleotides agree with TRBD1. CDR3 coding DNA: TGTGCCAGCAGCCCATCGGGGAAGGGGGCCTTGGATCCCTACGAGCAGTACTTC. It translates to CASSPSGKGALDPYEQYF.